Reported below is one TCR beta chain. What it binds is unknown. The method was immunoSEQ multiplex PCR; TCRdb's version includes in-frame clones alone and lacks a portion of them. The data show about 120,000 clones, 80% to 90% seen once. This sample was included in a study of T cell responses to AZD1222 COVID-19 vaccine. This CDR3 is built from 13 residues. Trimming stripped 5 bases from V and 5 bases from J, with 10 bases between. CDR1 and CDR2 from the germline V gene are MRHNA and SNTAGT. Study-level results: Nearly half of unique spike-specific TCRs reportedly avoided B.1.351 and B.1.1.7 mutated regions. Spike-specific TCR breadth and depth rose after two AZD1222 doses. Just 6 or 7 AZD1222 recipients were seropositive at baseline. Donors were chiefly white British, with a greater number of females, and clonal diversity was perhaps underestimated.

The sequence derives from an adult in good health. The sample here was peripheral blood, taken on day 0 of AZD1222 vaccination. This chain uses TRBV6-4 with TRBJ1-5; a possible D gene is TRBD1 (5 bases). The CDR3 DNA sequence: TGTGCCAGCAGTAGAGGGGTTGATCAGCCCCAGCATTTT. Translated, it gives CASSRGVDQPQHF.